This record concerns one TCR beta chain sequence. This specimen belongs to a study of cytomegalovirus exposure and HLA in healthy donors. Profiled with immunoSEQ multiplex PCR; TCRdb holds only in-frame clones, not every one. The sample has more than 90,000 clones, roughly 92% seen once. Trimming left V 5 bases short and J 0 bases short, with 8 bases between. This CDR3 has 15 residues. Germline V gene lookup returns CDR1 SGHAT and CDR2 FQNNGV. This rearrangement joins TRBV11-2 to TRBJ2-6; D call uncertain. The sequenced sample consisted of PBMCs. This clonotype was sampled from a woman aged 30 to 39 in good health and CMV-seropositive. CDR3 sequence reads: CASSLRASGANVLTF. In DNA form, the CDR3 reads TGTGCCAGCAGCCTCCGCGCCTCTGGGGCCAACGTCCTGACTTTC.